This T cell receptor (beta chain) is drawn from a study of cytomegalovirus exposure and HLA in healthy donors (dated by TCRdb to 2015 to 2018). As for the study more broadly: According to an earlier analysis of a few hundred of the donors, about 170 million T cells yielded 90 million to 130 million unique TCR beta sequences and approximately 280 Gb of sequence data. An early release covering roughly 600 HLA-typed donors comprised approximately 290 gigabases of sequencing data and around 80 million unique TCR sequences. Of the 398 genotyped donors, approximately 80% fell in the genetic ancestry cluster associated with self-reported Caucasian donors. The study was designed to test whether signatures of past pathogen exposure could be identified by cataloging public T cell receptors. The study profiled the T cell repertoires of under 850 subjects by immunosequencing and related them to cytomegalovirus serostatus. A separate validation cohort of 90 to 150 different subjects was used in addition to the roughly 670-subject first cohort. To predict cytomegalovirus infection status, the study combined high-throughput TCR immunosequencing, statistical association of individual TCRs with disease status, and machine learning. A later analysis re-examined previously published TCR beta repertoires from about 670 donors and added high-resolution HLA genotyping to investigate patterns of TCR occurrence. Rather than using new phenotypic data, the later analysis identified candidate immune exposures from TCR beta sequences and from how often those sequences occurred across donors. In an earlier analysis of a few hundred of the donors, high-throughput TCR beta sequencing was used to judge whether each TCR beta V gene segment behaved as functional or pseudogenic. Donor age, sex, ethnicity and CMV serostatus were compiled together with the repertoire data. A later genetic analysis took genome-wide SNP genotypes for about 55% of the 666 donors and used that subset as a discovery cohort. All discovery cohort repertoires had been generated using a single sequencing platform. HLA typing included class I and class II loci at four-digit resolution. Typing coverage differed by locus: A, B, C, DRB1 and DQB1 were typed in about 620-640 donors, DQA1 in 522, DPA1 in some 570, and DPB1 in 450 to 480. Roughly five DR-DQ haplotypes were handled as single units for association and clustering because linkage in the cohort was strong. Among some 400 genotyped donors of the cohort, an average of roughly 230,000 unique TCR beta nucleotide sequences was sequenced per donor, of which roughly 17% were non-productive.

Library preparation was by the immunoSEQ multiplex PCR assay. A mixture of 60 forward primers for TCR Vbeta segments and 13 reverse primers for TCR Jbeta segments was used in the multiplex PCR. The CDR3 region of rearranged TCR beta genes was amplified from genomic DNA by a multiplex PCR assay. On the Illumina HiSeq System, the amplified TCR beta libraries were sequenced as 87-base-pair reads. In the original analysis: A later analysis counted tens of millions of unique TCR beta chains across the 670 or so repertoires, and some 12 million of these chains were shared by at least two donors. Raw reads were error-corrected and collapsed into unique sequences with a nearest-neighbor algorithm that merged closely related sequences to remove PCR and sequencing errors. CDR3 sequences were aligned to IMGT reference sequences to assign V, D and J gene segments. For a sequence to be retained, a match of at least six nucleotides to both a V gene segment and a J gene segment was required. Rearrangements were called productive when the CDR3 lacked stop codons and stayed in frame with V and J; all others were non-productive. CDR3 was defined according to IMGT convention as the region running from the second conserved V-encoded cysteine to the conserved J-encoded phenylalanine. In an earlier analysis of 550 to 650 of the donors, sequences lacking an unambiguous match to a single V gene segment were excluded. An earlier analysis of approximately 590 of the donors classified V segments as functional when productive rearrangements were above 56.7% and as segregating when the standard deviation between donors was above 5%. A statistical classification framework was developed to diagnose cytomegalovirus status using the catalog of TCR beta chain sequences. A later analysis assigned V and J genes by comparing TCR nucleotide sequences with IMGT/GENE-DB human TR gene sequences. In a later analysis, CDR3 sequences and most-parsimonious VDJ recombination scenarios were assigned using the TCRdist pipeline. In a later analysis, every TCR beta chain was defined by the combination of its CDR3 amino acid sequence and its V-gene family, and reads without a unique V-gene family were dropped. In a later analysis, several hundred highly shared, low-generation-probability nucleotide sequences were removed to address suspected cross-contamination and a sequencing artifact. A later analysis calculated a clonal expansion index for each public chain from normalized within-repertoire ranks of inferred template counts. Generation probabilities in a later analysis came from a VDJ recombination model fitted to out-of-frame rearrangements, and those results were checked against IGoR. Hypergeometric tests were used in a later analysis to score TCR-TCR, TCR-HLA and TCR-CMV co-occurrence, with a repertoire-size bias correction applied to the TCR pairs. A later analysis estimated false discovery rates by permuting HLA or CMV assignments 20 times. In a later analysis, co-occurring TCRs were grouped using DBSCAN, with TCRdist sequence similarity added in when clustering inside HLA-allele-positive subsets. For co-occurrence clustering, repertoires with fewer than 30,000 or more than 120,000 public chains were excluded, along with roughly 5 repertoires with anomalous nucleotide sharing. TCRdb mirrors the immuneACCESS table, restricted to in-frame sequences. Some clones are absent from its copies; in checked studies, under half trace to an unresolved V gene, and the reason for the others is unknown. That table gives V, J and clone size, and the DNA gave D and trimming. For this sample there are about 150,000 clones; around 80% appear just once. The top ten clones comprise 10% to 15% of the sample.

The CDR3 has 12 amino acids, counting the end cysteine and phenylalanine. The retained sequence is limited to the CDR3, 36 bases, with the frame set at the first base. The germline V gene sets CDR1 to SGHTA and CDR2 to FQGNSA. V gives up 5 bases and J gives up 7 bases, and the segment between their germline ends measures 10 bases. Study-level results and caveats: Most TCR sequences were observed very rarely across donors, whereas some public TCRs were present in many individuals. Cytomegalovirus status was reported to be diagnosed by the classifier with high specificity and sensitivity in both the original and validation cohorts. In the study, around 150 TCR beta chains were listed as associated with cytomegalovirus. Assigning TCR associations to individual alleles was difficult when HLA alleles, especially DR and DQ, strongly co-occurred. Because counts were too low, about 15 rarely observed V segments, including chromosome 9 orphons, were left out of the earlier analysis of over 550 of the donors. Some IMGT-functional V segments, including TRBV6-2 and TRBV6-3, could not be distinguished by the 87-base-pair reads and were therefore excluded. A cluster of highly shared sequence variants was judged likely to represent a technical artifact of the sequencing pipeline. A later genetic analysis associated a missense DCLRE1C variant with V-gene and J-gene trimming of TCR beta chains, and an independent cohort replicated the association. This cohort had only TCR beta chains sequenced, and the lack of alpha or paired-chain data limited which features could be detected. In a later analysis, the rate of TCR association differed among HLA loci, with DRB1 alleles having the most associated TCRs and HLA-C alleles having the fewest. A further reported finding was that TCR beta sequences accurately predicted the HLA-A and HLA-B alleles for most subjects in the first cohort. A later analysis found that HLA-associated TCR beta chains were more clonally expanded and had lower generation probabilities than equally common non-associated chains. It was suggested by the authors that the approach could potentially be generalized to other disease states and immunological phenotypes. CMV serostatus was the only immune exposure information available for the cohort. Correlated functional status among segregating V segments might be attributable to linkage disequilibrium, but an unknown experimental factor could not be ruled out. In vitro tests confirmed that three of the cytomegalovirus-associated TCR beta chains recognize cytomegalovirus antigens. A later genetic analysis reported fewer N-insertions in productive TCRs among donors in an Asian-associated ancestry cluster than the roughly 700-donor mean. Sequencing depth was assumed to be roughly uniform across donors in the presence/absence analyses, though that assumption may not hold. Most CMV-associated TCR beta chains appeared to be HLA-restricted in a later analysis, and the HLA associations seemed to be driven largely by CMV exposure. Several of the top co-occurrence clusters appeared to be linked to parvovirus B19, influenza, CMV and Epstein-Barr virus, according to a later analysis. In a later analysis, some 17,000 TCR beta sequences were associated with specific HLA alleles at a false discovery rate of 0.05. Because HLA typing was missing for some donors at each locus, association tests included only the typed subset. In an earlier analysis of several hundred of the donors, most TCR beta V segments were observed in productive rearrangements about 87% or about 30% of the time, broadly matching IMGT annotations.

Comments on this clone: Its antigen has not been determined. Base qualities are missing; no much larger clone stands one base away.

The cohort was made up of under 800 healthy bone marrow donors. Cohort members were all nominally healthy when sampled, although unrecorded immune exposures were likely present. The donor was CMV seropositive and belonged to the group of 250 to 350 seropositive cohort members. A peripheral blood sample was collected from each donor, and TCR beta sequencing was performed on peripheral blood mononuclear cells. The Qiagen DNeasy Blood Extraction Kit was used to extract genomic DNA from the blood cell samples. This TCR was recovered from a man aged 25-45 years in good health and CMV-seropositive. The sequence is built from TRBV7-2 and TRBJ2-3; 5 matching bases give a weak D call of TRBD1. Material for sequencing was PBMCs. The CDR3 region has the sequence CASSIDSNTQYF. The DNA sequence follows: TGTGCCAGCAGCATCGACAGTAATACGCAGTATTTT.